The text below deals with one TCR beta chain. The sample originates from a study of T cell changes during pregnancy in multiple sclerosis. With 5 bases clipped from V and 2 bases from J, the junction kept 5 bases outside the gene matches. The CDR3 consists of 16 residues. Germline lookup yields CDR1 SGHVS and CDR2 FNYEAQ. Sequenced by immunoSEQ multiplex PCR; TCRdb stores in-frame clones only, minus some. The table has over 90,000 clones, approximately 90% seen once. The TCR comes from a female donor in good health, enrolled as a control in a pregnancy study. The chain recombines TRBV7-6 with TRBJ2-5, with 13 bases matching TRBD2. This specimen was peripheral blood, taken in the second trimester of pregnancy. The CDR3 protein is CASSPSGLAGQETQYF. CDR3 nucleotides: TGTGCCAGCAGCCCGTCGGGACTAGCGGGGCAAGAGACCCAGTACTTC. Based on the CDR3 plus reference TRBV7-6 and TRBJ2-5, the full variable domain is GAGVSQSPRYKVTKRGQDVALRCDPISGHVSLYWYRQALGQGPEFLTYFNYEAQQDKSGLPNDRFSAERPEGSISTLTIQRTEQRDSAMYRCASSPSGLAGQETQYFGPGTRLLVL.